The sequence of this TCR beta chain was determined in a study of shared clonotypes between healthy human individuals. This table comes from immunoSEQ multiplex PCR, and its TCRdb copy is limited to in-frame clones, with some not included. The repertoire includes roughly 650,000 clones, approximately 96% of them detected once, and 0.11% sits in the top ten. The naive CD8 population came from CD45RO-negative cells selected for CCR7, without terminally differentiated effector memory CD45RA+ cells. This CDR3 region has 16 residues. Germline CDR1 is MNHEY and CDR2 is SMNVEV (reference sequence). Deletions cut 1 base from V and 1 base from J, with 8 bases between.

The specimen was naive CD8+ T cells sorted from blood. This sequence originates from a woman under 40 in good health. The chain joins TRBV27 to TRBJ2-6; no clear D. The CDR3 sequence is CASSLLFKSGANVLTF. The DNA of the CDR3 is TGTGCCAGCAGTTTATTGTTTAAATCTGGGGCCAACGTCCTGACTTTC. Combining the CDR3 with reference TRBV27 and TRBJ2-6 gives the whole variable domain EAQVTQNPRYLITVTGKKLTVTCSQNMNHEYMSWYRQDPGLGLRQIYYSMNVEVTDKGDVPEGYKVSRKEKRNFPLILESPSPNQTSLYFCASSLLFKSGANVLTFGAGSRLTVL.